The clone carrying this T cell receptor beta chain was observed a few times. The data originate from a study of control samples from healthy donors and cancer patients. The repertoire was sequenced with immunoSEQ multiplex PCR; TCRdb's copy has only in-frame clones and lacks some. The sample contains fewer than 200,000 clones, less than 95% of which appear only once. After removal of 4 bases from V and 3 bases from J, the junction contained 9 bases not matched to a gene. Germline V lookup: CDR1 SGHRS, CDR2 YFSETQ. The CDR3 is 17 residues long. This sequence joins TRBV5-1 and TRBJ1-5; 11 bases line up with TRBD1. The receptor's source is a man between 60 and 75 years old with colorectal cancer. Sequencing was performed on PBMCs. The CDR3 loop is CASSPDGQGANNQPQHF. Here the CDR3 DNA reads TGCGCCAGCAGCCCGGATGGACAGGGGGCGAACAATCAGCCCCAGCATTTT. Looking up the rest from reference TRBV5-1 and TRBJ1-5 gives the full variable domain: KAGVTQTPRYLIKTRGQQVTLSCSPISGHRSVSWYQQTPGQGLQFLFEYFSETQRNKGNFPGRFSGRQFSNSRSEMNVSTLELGDSALYLCASSPDGQGANNQPQHFGDGTRLSIL.